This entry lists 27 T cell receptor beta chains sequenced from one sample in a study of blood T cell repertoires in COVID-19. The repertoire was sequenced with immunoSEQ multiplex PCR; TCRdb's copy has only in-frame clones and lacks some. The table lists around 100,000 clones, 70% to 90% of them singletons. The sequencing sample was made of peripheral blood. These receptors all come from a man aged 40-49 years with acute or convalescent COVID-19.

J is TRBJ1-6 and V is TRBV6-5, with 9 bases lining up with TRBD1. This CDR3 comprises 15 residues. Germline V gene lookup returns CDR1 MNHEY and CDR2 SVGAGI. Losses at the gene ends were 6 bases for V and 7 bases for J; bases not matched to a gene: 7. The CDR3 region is CASSKPGTGNSPLHF. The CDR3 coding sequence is TGTGCCAGCAGCAAACCCGGGACAGGGAATTCACCCCTCCACTTT.

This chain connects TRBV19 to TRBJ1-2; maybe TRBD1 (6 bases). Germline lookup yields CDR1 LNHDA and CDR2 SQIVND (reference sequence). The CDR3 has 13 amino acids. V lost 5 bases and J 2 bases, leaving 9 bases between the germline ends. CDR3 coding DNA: TGTGCCAGTAGTTCCACAGGGAACTATGGCTACACCTTC. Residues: CASSSTGNYGYTF.

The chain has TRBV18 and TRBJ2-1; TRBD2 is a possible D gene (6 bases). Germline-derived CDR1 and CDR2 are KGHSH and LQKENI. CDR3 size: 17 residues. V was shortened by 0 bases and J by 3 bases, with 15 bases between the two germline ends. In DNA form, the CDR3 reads TGTGCCAGCTCACCACCGGGAGCGGGCCCCATCTACAATGAGCAGTTCTTC. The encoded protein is CASSPPGAGPIYNEQFF.

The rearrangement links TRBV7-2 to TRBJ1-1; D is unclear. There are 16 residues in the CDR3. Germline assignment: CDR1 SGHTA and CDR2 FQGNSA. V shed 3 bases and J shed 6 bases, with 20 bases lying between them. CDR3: CASSFGPGIKHSEAFF. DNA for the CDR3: TGTGCCAGCAGCTTTGGCCCCGGGATCAAACACTCTGAAGCTTTCTTT.

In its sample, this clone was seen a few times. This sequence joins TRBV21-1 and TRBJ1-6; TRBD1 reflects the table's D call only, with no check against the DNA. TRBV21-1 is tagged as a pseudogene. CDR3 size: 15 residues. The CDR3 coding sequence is TGTGCCAGCAGCACCTTACAGGGGCATAATTCACCCCTCCACTTT. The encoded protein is CASSTLQGHNSPLHF.

In DNA form, the CDR3 reads TGTGCCAGCAAAGGGACAGGGACGGAGCCCCAGCATTTT. Its protein is CASKGTGTEPQHF. This chain connects TRBV12-3 or TRBV12-4 to TRBJ1-5; the match to TRBD1 covers 9 bases. V lost 7 bases to trimming and J lost 8 bases; unmatched junction nucleotides: 6. This CDR3 spans 13 amino acids.

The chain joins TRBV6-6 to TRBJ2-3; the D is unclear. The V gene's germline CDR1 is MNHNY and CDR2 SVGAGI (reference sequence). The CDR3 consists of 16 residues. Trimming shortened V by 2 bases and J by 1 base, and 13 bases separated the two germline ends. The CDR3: CASSYPLSRRTDTQYF. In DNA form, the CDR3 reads TGTGCCAGCAGTTACCCGCTTTCTAGGCGCACAGATACGCAGTATTTT.

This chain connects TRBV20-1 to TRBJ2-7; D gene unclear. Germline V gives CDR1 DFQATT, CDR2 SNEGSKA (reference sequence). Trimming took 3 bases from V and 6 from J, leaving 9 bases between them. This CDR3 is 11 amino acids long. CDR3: CSASESGEQYF. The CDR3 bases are TGCAGTGCTAGCGAGAGTGGCGAGCAGTACTTC.

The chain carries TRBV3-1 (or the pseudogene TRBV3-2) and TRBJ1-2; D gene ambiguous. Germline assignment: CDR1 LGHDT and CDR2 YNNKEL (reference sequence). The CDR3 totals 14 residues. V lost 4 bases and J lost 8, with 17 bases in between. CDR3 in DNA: TGTGCCAGCAGCCTTTCGTCCCTCTCGCGCGGCTACACCTTC. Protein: CASSLSSLSRGYTF.

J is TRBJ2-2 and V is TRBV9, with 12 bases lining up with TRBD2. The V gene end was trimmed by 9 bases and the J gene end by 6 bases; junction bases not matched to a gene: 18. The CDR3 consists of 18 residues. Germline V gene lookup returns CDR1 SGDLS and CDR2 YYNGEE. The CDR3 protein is CAIVARTSGTPLSGELFF. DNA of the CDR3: TGTGCCATCGTCGCCCGGACTAGCGGGACCCCCCTGTCCGGGGAGCTGTTTTTT.

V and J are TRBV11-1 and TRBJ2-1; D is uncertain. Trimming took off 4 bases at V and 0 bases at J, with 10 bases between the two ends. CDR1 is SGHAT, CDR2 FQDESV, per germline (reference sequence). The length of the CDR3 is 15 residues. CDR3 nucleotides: TGTGCCAGCAGCTCGGGTCTTAGCTCCTACAATGAGCAGTTCTTC. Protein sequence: CASSSGLSSYNEQFF. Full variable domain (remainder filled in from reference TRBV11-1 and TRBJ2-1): EAEVAQSPRYKITEKSQAVAFWCDPISGHATLYWYRQILGQGPELLVQFQDESVVDDSQLPKDRFSAERLKGVDSTLKIQPAELGDSAMYLCASSSGLSSYNEQFFGPGTRLTVL.

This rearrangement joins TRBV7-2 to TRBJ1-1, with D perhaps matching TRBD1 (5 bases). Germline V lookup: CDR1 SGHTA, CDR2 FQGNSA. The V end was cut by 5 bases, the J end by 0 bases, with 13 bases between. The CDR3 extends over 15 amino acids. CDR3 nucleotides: TGTGCCAGCAGCCCGCAGGGTGCTATGAACACTGAAGCTTTCTTT. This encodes CASSPQGAMNTEAFF. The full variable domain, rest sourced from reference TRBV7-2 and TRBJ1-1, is GAGVSQSPSNKVTEKGKDVELRCDPISGHTALYWYRQSLGQGLEFLIYFQGNSAPDKSGLPSDRFSAERTGGSVSTLTIQRTQQEDSAVYLCASSPQGAMNTEAFFGQGTRLTVV.

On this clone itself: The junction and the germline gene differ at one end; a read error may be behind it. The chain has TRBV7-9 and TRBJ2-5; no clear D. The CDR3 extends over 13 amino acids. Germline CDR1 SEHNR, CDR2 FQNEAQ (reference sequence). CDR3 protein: CASSLAAPTPPHF. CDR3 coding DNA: TGTGCCAGCAGCTTAGCGGCCCCCACGCCCCCCCACTTC.

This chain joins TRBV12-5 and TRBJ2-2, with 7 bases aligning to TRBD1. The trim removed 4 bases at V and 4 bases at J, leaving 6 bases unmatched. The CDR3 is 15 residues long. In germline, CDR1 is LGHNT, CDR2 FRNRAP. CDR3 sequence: CASGYRGRGTGELFF. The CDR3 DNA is TGTGCTAGTGGTTACAGGGGCCGTGGCACCGGGGAGCTGTTTTTT.

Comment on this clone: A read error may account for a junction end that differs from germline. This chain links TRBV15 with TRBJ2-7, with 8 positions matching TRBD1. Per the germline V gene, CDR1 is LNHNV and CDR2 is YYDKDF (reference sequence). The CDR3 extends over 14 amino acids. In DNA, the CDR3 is TGTGCCACCAGCGGAGACAGGGGCCCCTACGAGCAGTACTTC. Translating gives CATSGDRGPYEQYF.

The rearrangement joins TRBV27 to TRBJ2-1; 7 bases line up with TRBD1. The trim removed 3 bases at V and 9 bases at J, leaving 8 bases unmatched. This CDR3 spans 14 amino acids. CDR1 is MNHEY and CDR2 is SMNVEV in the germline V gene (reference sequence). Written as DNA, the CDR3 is TGTGCCAGCAGTTTTACAGGGGCTGCCCGTGAGCAGTTCTTC. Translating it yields CASSFTGAAREQFF.

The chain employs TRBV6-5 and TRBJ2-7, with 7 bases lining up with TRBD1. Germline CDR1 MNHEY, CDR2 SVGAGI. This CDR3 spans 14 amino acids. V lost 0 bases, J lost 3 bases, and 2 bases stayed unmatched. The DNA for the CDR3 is TGTGCCAGCAGTTACTCGGGACAGTTCTACGAGCAGTACTTC. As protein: CASSYSGQFYEQYF.

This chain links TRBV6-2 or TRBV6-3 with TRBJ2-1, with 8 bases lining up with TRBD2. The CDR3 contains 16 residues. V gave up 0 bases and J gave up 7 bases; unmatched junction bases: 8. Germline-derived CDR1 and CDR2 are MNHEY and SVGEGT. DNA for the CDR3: TGTGCCAGCAGTTACTCTGGCCTAGCGGGCGATAATGAGCAGTTCTTC. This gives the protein CASSYSGLAGDNEQFF.

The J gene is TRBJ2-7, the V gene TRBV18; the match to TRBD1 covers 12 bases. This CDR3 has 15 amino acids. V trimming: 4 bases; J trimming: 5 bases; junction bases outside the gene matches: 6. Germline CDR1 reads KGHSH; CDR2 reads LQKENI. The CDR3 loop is CASSRGTGGRDEQYF. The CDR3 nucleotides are TGTGCCAGCTCACGGGGGACAGGGGGCAGGGACGAGCAGTACTTC.

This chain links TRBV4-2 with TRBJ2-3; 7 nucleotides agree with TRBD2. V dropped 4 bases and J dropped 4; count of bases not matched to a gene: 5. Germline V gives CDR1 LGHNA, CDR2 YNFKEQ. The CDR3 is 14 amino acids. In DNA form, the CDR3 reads TGTGCCAGCAGCCTAAAGCGGGGCCCAGATACGCAGTATTTT. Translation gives CASSLKRGPDTQYF.

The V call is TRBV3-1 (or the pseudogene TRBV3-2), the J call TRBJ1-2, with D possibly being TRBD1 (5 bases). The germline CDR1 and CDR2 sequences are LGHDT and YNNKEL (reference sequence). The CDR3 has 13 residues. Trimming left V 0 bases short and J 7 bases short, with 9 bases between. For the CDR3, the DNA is TGTGCCAGCAGCCAAGAGCGGGGCAGTGGCTACACCTTC. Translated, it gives CASSQERGSGYTF.

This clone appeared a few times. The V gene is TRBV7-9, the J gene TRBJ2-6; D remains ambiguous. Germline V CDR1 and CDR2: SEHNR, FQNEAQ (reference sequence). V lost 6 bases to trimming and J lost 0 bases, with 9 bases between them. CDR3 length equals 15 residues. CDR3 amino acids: CASRSPGSGANVLTF. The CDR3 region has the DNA TGTGCCAGCAGGTCCCCAGGCTCTGGGGCCAACGTCCTGACTTTC.

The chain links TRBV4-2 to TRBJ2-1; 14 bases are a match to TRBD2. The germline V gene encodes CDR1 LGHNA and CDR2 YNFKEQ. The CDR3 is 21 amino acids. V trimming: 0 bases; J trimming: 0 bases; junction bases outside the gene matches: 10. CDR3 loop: CASSQDRRLAGGRSSYNEQFF. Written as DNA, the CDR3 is TGTGCCAGCAGCCAAGATAGAAGACTAGCGGGAGGGCGGAGCTCCTACAATGAGCAGTTCTTC.

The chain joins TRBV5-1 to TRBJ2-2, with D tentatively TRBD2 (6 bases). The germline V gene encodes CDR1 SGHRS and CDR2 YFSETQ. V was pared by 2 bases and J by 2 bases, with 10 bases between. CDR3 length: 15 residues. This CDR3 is CASSLLRDNTGELFF. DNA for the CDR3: TGCGCCAGCAGCTTACTGCGGGACAACACCGGGGAGCTGTTTTTT.

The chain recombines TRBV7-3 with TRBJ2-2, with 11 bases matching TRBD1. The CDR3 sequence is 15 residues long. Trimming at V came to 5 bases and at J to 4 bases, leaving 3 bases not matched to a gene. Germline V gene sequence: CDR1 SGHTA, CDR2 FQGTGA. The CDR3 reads CASSPGTGGTGELFF. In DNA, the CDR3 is TGTGCCAGCAGCCCTGGGACAGGGGGCACCGGGGAGCTGTTTTTT.

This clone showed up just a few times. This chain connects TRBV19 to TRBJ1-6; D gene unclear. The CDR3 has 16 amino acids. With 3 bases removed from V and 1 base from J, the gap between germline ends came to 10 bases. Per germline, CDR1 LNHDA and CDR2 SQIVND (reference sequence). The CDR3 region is CASSIRRASYNSPLHF. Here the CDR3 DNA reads TGTGCCAGTAGTATCCGGCGGGCGTCCTATAATTCACCCCTCCACTTT.

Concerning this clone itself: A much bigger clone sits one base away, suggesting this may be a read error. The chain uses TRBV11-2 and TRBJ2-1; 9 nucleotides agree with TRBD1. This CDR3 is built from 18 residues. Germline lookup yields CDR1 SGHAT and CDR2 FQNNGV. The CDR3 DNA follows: TGTGCCAACAGCCTGGGACAGGGTAAAGGTGTAAGGGGCAATGAGCAGTTCTTC. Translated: CANSLGQGKGVRGNEQFF.